This T cell receptor beta chain was sequenced in a study of T cells in Graves' hyperthyroidism and ophthalmopathy. The length of the CDR3 is 16 residues. CDR1 is SNHLY and CDR2 is FYNNEI in the germline V gene. Broader study findings: Ophthalmopathy was model-predicted a median about 6 months pre-onset.

TCR beta CDR3 region amplification was performed from RNA transcripts. With the HTBI primer set, the TCR CDR3 went through a first round of RT-PCR. TCRdb re-called the multiplex PCR reads with MiXCR, one entry per CDR3 protein. The sample includes around 660,000 distinct CDR3 sequences, nearly 45% seen only once; the top ten take less than 8.5%. Details on this clonotype: Its antigen remains unknown.

The V gene is TRBV2, the J gene TRBJ1-5; 7 positions match TRBD1. What was sequenced was peripheral blood or thyroid tissue (not recorded which). This TCR derives from an adult man with Graves' disease, either hyperthyroidism or ophthalmopathy (not recorded which). The CDR3 here is CTISESRGQGGQPQHF. CDR3 nucleotide sequence: TGTACCATCAGTGAGTCACGAGGGCAGGGGGGGCAGCCCCAGCATTTT.